The 8 T cell receptor beta chains in this list originate from one sample, sequenced in a study of shared clonotypes between healthy human individuals. Sequencing was performed with immunoSEQ multiplex PCR; in TCRdb, only in-frame clones are kept and a portion is missing. Found here are hundreds of thousands of clones, roughly 97% of them singletons; the top ten hold around 0.06%. The sequencing input was naive CD4+ T cells sorted from blood. Subset here: CD45RA+ positively selected. The receptors derive from a woman between 25 and 40 years old in good health.

The genes are TRBV14 and TRBJ2-6, with D unclear. The V gene's germline CDR1 is SGHDN and CDR2 FVKESK. The CDR3 totals 16 residues. With 2 bases removed from V and 0 bases from J, the gap between germline ends came to 8 bases. The CDR3 region has the DNA TGTGCCAGCAGCCAACAGTCCTCCTCTGGGGCCAACGTCCTGACTTTC. Translation gives CASSQQSSSGANVLTF.

V gene TRBV29-1 combines with J gene TRBJ1-2; the D gene is possibly TRBD1 (6 bases). Germline CDR1 is SQVTM and CDR2 is ANQGSEA. This CDR3 is 13 amino acids long. V was cut by 7 bases and J by 6 bases, with 18 bases left in between. In nucleotides, the CDR3 is TGCAGCGGGGCGCCCGGGACAACCGATGGCTACACCTTC. Protein sequence: CSGAPGTTDGYTF.

The V call is TRBV5-1, the J call TRBJ1-1, with a weak D call TRBD1 (6 bases). The germline V and J ends were trimmed by 4 bases and 1 base, with 11 bases remaining between them. CDR3 length equals 14 residues. CDR1 and CDR2 from the germline V gene are SGHRS and YFSETQ. The CDR3 reads CASSQDRQNTEAFF. CDR3 DNA: TGCGCCAGCAGCCAGGACAGACAGAACACTGAAGCTTTCTTT. Using reference TRBV5-1 and TRBJ1-1 for the parts outside the CDR3, the full variable domain is KAGVTQTPRYLIKTRGQQVTLSCSPISGHRSVSWYQQTPGQGLQFLFEYFSETQRNKGNFPGRFSGRQFSNSRSEMNVSTLELGDSALYLCASSQDRQNTEAFFGQGTRLTVV.

V usage is TRBV28 and J usage is TRBJ2-1; 7 bases align to TRBD2. Germline CDR1 MDHEN, CDR2 SYDVKM. The J segment lost 2 bases and the V segment lost 7 bases, leaving 8 bases of the junction unmatched. The CDR3 is made up of 15 amino acids. The CDR3 region is CASTTPGTTYNEQFF. The CDR3, as DNA: TGTGCCAGCACCACCCCCGGGACTACCTACAATGAGCAGTTCTTC.

The V gene is TRBV11-2, the J gene TRBJ2-7; 8 bases are shared with TRBD2. CDR1 SGHAT and CDR2 FQNNGV come from the germline V gene. The V and J ends lost 5 bases and 2 bases, in that order; junction bases with no gene match: 5. The CDR3 has 14 amino acids. The CDR3 DNA follows: TGTGCCAGCAGCCCTCCGCGGGGGGCCTACGAGCAGTACTTC. Amino acid sequence: CASSPPRGAYEQYF.

The rearrangement uses TRBV19 and TRBJ2-3; 9 nucleotides line up with TRBD2. The CDR3 has 15 amino acids. The trim removed 6 bases at V and 0 bases at J, leaving 4 bases unmatched. The germline V gene has CDR1 LNHDA and CDR2 SQIVND (reference sequence). This CDR3 is CASRLTSGSTDTQYF. The CDR3 bases are TGTGCCAGTAGGCTCACTAGCGGGAGCACAGATACGCAGTATTTT.

This chain joins TRBV18 and TRBJ1-5; D perhaps matches TRBD1 (5 bases). V was trimmed by 2 bases and J by 6 bases, leaving 11 bases between them. The CDR3 is 14 amino acids. Germline V lookup: CDR1 KGHSH, CDR2 LQKENI. The CDR3 is CASSPTQGFQPQHF. Written as DNA, the CDR3 is TGTGCCAGCTCACCAACTCAGGGATTTCAGCCCCAGCATTTT.

The chain is built from TRBV7-9 and TRBJ1-1; maybe TRBD1 (5 bases). Germline CDR1 SEHNR, CDR2 FQNEAQ (reference sequence). V lost 6 bases, J lost 1 base, and 15 bases lay in between. This CDR3 spans 15 amino acids. The CDR3 reads CASRSSRVRNTEAFF. Written as DNA, the CDR3 is TGTGCCAGCAGATCCTCCAGGGTCCGGAACACTGAAGCTTTCTTT.